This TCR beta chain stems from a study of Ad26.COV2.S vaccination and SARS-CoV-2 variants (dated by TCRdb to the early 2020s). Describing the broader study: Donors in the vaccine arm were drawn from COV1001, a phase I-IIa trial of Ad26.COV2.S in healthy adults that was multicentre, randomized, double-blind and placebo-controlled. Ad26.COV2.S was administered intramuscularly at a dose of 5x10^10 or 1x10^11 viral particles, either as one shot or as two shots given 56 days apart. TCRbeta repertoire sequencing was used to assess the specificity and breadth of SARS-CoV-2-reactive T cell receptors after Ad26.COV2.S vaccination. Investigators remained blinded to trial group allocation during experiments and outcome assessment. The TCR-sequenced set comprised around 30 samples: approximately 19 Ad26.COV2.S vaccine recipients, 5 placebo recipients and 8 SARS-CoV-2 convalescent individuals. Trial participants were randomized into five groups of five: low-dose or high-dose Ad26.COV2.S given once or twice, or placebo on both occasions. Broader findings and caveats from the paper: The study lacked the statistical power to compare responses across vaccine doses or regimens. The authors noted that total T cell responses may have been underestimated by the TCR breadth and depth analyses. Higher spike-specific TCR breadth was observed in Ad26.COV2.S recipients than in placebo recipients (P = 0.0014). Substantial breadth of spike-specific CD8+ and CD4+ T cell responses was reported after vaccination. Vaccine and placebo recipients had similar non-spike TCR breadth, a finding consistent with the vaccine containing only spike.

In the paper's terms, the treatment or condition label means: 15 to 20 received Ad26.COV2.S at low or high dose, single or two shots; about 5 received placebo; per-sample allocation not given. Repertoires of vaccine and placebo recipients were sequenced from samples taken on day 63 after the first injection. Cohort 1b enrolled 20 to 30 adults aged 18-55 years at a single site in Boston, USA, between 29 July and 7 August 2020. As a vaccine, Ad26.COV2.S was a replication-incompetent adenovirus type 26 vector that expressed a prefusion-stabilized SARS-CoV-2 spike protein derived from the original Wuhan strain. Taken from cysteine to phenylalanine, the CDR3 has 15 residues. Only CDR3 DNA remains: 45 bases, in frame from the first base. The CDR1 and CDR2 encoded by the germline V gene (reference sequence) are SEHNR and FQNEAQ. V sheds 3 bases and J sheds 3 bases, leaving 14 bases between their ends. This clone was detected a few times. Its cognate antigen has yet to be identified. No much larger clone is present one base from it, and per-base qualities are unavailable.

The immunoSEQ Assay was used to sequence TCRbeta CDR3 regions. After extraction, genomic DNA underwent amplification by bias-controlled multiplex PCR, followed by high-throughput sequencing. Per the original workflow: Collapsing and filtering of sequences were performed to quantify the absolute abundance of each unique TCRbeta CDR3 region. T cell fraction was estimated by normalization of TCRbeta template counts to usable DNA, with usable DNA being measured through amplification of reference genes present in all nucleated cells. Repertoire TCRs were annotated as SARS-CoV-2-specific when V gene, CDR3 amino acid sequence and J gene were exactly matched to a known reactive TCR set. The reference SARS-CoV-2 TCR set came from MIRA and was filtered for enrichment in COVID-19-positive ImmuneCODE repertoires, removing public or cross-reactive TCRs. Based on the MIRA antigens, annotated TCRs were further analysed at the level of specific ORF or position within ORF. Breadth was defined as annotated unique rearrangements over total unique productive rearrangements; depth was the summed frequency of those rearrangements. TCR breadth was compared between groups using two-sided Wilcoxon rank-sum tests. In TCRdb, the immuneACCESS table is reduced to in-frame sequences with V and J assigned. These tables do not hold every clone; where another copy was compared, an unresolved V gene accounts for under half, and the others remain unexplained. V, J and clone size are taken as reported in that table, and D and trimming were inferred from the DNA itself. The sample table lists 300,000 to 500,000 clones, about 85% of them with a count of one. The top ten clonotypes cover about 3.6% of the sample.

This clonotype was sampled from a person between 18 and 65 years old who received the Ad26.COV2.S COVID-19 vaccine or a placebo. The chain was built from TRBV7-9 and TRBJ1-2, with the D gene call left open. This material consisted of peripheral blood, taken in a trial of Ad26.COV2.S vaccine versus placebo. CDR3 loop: CASSFLTEADYGYTF. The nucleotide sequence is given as TGTGCCAGCAGCTTTCTTACGGAAGCGGACTATGGCTACACCTTC.